The rows below give T cell receptor beta chains drawn from one sample of a study of low-dose radiotherapy and immunotherapy resistance in tumors. TCRdb re-called the reads through MiXCR, storing one row per CDR3 protein. Of 54,000 or so distinct CDR3 sequences in the sample, less than 25% were seen once. The sample in question was PBMCs, obtained before treatment. These receptors came from a male donor with prostate cancer. The CDR3 runs from the conserved cysteine through the conserved F or W.

TRBV7-2,CASRPGTSGETQYF
TRBV28,CASSTGFYEQYF
TRBV5-1,CASSLGQGAYNEQFF
TRBV27,CTSSLDRNRYEQYF
TRBV10-3,CAPDGLAGEGSTDTQYF
TRBV10-3,CAISESWTDLPRRLGYGYTF
TRBV5-1,CASSLATGQHNEQFF
TRBV13,CASSLDRGTGTAGELFF
TRBV20-1,CSASSGLAINEQFF
TRBV20-1,CSAISVEFVGTPYNEQYF
TRBV7-9,CASSLQTYEQYF
TRBV20-1,CSGLSPISGQETQYF
TRBV4-1,CASSPQQAEPHNTQYF
TRBV27,CASSGTNSYEQYF
TRBV6-2/TRBV6-3,CASSYSSDSYEQYF
TRBV5-5,CASSPRQNSNQPQHF
TRBV15,CATSRRTSSGGEQYF
TRBV12-2,CASRFCSWEAHNEQFF